This record covers a single T cell receptor (beta chain). Sequencing was performed with immunoSEQ multiplex PCR; in TCRdb, only in-frame clones are kept and a portion is missing. The sample includes about 480,000 clones, 79% of them seen just once. This entry is derived from a study of shared clonotypes between healthy human individuals. Study-level background: Donors, aged 18 to 49, were a couple of women and three men.

The study drew its donors from healthy HIV-negative adults without recent acute infections or vaccinations. V gave up 0 bases and J gave up 5 bases; unmatched junction bases: 9. The CDR3 is 18 residues long. Germline CDR1 is SGHNT and CDR2 is YENEEA. The sequence derives from a woman aged 40-49 years in good health. Some clones in this sample may be carry-over from other donors' samples. The sequencing input was PBMCs. The V gene is TRBV11-3, the J gene TRBJ2-3, with 12 bases aligning to TRBD2. CDR3 nucleotides: TGTGCCAGCAGCTTAGAGGGGGCCGGACTAGCGGGAAGAGATACGCAGTATTTT. This codes for CASSLEGAGLAGRDTQYF. The full variable domain, with the rest looked up from reference TRBV11-3 and TRBJ2-3, is EAGVVQSPRYKIIEKKQPVAFWCNPISGHNTLYWYLQNLGQGPELLIRYENEEAVDDSQLPKDRFSAERLKGVDSTLKIQPAELGDSAVYLCASSLEGAGLAGRDTQYFGPGTRLTVL.